This T cell receptor (beta chain) was recovered during a study of identical twins (dated by TCRdb to 2015 to 2016). At the level of the whole study: To test whether fetal clonotypes persist, the study used deep sequencing on TCR alpha and beta repertoires from monozygotic twins, unrelated adults of various ages, and cord blood. To rule out contamination, replicate twin experiments were performed at different times with different library preparation protocols.

General conclusions and limits of the study: Because the same donors could not be followed over many years, the conclusions relied on cross-sectional statistical analysis. In beta out-of-frame sequences, excess twin sharing was weaker, because having fewer shared sequences lowered the signal-to-noise ratio. Invariant T cells such as MAIT and iNKT could partly confound zero-insertion analyses, though diverse VJ usage argued against this for most clonotypes. Out-of-frame TCR alpha sequences shared between twins showed an excess of low generation-probability sequences compared with coincidental sharing between unrelated individuals. Out-of-frame TCR alpha sharing in monozygotic twins was systematically underestimated by recombination models, whereas sharing between unrelated individuals was in agreement with the recombination models. Abundant cord blood beta clonotypes had fewer insertions, young adult naive repertoires showed a similar but weaker trend, and memory repertoires showed no such trend.

Every donor was a healthy Caucasian. Three pairs of female monozygotic twins, all aged roughly 18 to 29 years, made up the twin cohort. Positive isolation kits from Invitrogen were used to isolate the CD4+ and CD8+ T cell populations. The table lists this clonotype with many counts. Its antigen is currently not known. Per-base qualities were not stored, and no clone one base away is much larger. Libraries were prepared through 5' RACE. The data were produced on an Illumina HiSeq 2000. A universal primer binding site was introduced by template switching, and a unique molecular identifier was present in the final cDNA, enabling accurate counting of TCR cDNA molecules. Specific primers in the conserved constant-segment region were used to synthesize first-strand cDNA for TCR alpha and beta chains. To control for contamination, every cDNA library was double barcoded, receiving both a SMART-Mk sample barcode and Illumina barcodes. TruSeq adapter sequences, together with Illumina sample barcodes, were added in two successive PCR steps. Sequencing of the TCR alpha and beta cDNA libraries was done on the Illumina HiSeq platform using custom primers. The authors processed their data as follows. MiGEC processed the raw reads to extract unique molecular identifiers, while MiXCR was used to determine the CDR3 positions. For each individual, recombination models were inferred using an EM algorithm with the repgenHMM and IGoR tools. The tcR package in R was used for shared clonotype analysis, with sharing normalized by the product of cloneset sizes. To study raw recombination free of thymic and clonal selection effects, out-of-frame nonproductive sequences were analyzed. TCRdb cleaned the public reads at Q25 with fastp, built clones with MiXCR and kept in-frame beta chains. Every CDR3 protein is listed once, alongside the most common genes and DNA of its rows. The V and J calls were determined by TCRdb, not by the authors. Counted in this sample were a few hundred thousand distinct CDR3 sequences; about 8.3% of them appeared once. The ten top clones hold roughly 3.1% of the sample.

These records were also assigned to another study, of yellow fever vaccine responses in identical twins. As the second paper documents: According to the authors, the vaccine-induced T cell response in identical twins seemed to be partly convergent and partly specific to each individual. In identical twins, the study followed T cell clones that responded to the vaccine with precision.

This TCR came from a woman aged 18-29 years in good health. The sample comprised CD8+ T cells sorted from blood.

The CDR3 region: CASSVGGGDWPNNEQFF. The nucleotide sequence reads as follows: TGTGCCAGCAGCGTAGGAGGTGGGGACTGGCCAAACAATGAGCAGTTCTTC. Recombination linked TRBV9 to TRBJ2-1; TRBD2 is a possible D gene, resting on 6 matching bases. Relative to germline, V is 0 bases shorter and J is 5 bases shorter, with 18 bases between their ends. CDR1 and CDR2, per the germline V gene, are SGDLS and YYNGEE. Including cysteine and phenylalanine, the CDR3 has 17 amino acids. Only the CDR3 part of the read is kept: 51 bases, read in frame from the first base.